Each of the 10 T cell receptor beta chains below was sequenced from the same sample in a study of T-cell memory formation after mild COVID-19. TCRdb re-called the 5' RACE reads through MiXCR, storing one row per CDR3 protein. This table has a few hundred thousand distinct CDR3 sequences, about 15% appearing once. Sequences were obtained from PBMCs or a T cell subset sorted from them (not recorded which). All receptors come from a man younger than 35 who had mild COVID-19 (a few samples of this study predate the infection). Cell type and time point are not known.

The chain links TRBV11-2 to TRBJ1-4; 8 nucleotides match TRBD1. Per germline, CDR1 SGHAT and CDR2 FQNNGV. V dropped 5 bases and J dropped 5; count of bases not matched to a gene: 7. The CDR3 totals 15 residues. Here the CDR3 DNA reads TGTGCCAGCAGCAGGTGGACAGGGCAAAATGAAAAACTGTTTTTT. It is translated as CASSRWTGQNEKLFF.

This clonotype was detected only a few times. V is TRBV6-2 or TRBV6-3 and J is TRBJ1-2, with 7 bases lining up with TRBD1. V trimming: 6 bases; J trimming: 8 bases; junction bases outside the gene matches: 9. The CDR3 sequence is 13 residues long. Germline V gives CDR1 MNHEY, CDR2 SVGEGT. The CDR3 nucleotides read TGTGCCAGCAGCGATCTCGACAGGGACGGCTACACCTTC. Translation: CASSDLDRDGYTF.

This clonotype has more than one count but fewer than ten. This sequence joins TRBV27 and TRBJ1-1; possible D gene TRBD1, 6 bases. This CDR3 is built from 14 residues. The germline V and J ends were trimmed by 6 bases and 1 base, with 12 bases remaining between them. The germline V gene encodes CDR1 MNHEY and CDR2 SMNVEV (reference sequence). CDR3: CASRRRGGNTEAFF. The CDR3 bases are TGTGCCAGCAGGAGAAGGGGGGGGAACACTGAAGCTTTCTTT.

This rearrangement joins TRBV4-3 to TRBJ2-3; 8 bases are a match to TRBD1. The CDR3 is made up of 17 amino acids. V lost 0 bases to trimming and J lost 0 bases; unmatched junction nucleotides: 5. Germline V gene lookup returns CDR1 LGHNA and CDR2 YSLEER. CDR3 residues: CASSQERQGISTDTQYF. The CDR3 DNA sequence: TGCGCCAGCAGCCAAGAAAGACAGGGGATAAGCACAGATACGCAGTATTTT.

For the CDR3, the DNA is TGCGCCAGCAGCCAAGGGACAGGGGTTTACGAGCAGTACTTC. Encoded protein: CASSQGTGVYEQYF. The genes are TRBV4-1 and TRBJ2-7, with 9 bases fitting TRBD1. This CDR3 has 14 amino acids. The germline CDR1 and CDR2 sequences are MGHRA and YSYEKL. The ends lost 1 base at V and 4 bases at J; junction bases unmatched: 2.

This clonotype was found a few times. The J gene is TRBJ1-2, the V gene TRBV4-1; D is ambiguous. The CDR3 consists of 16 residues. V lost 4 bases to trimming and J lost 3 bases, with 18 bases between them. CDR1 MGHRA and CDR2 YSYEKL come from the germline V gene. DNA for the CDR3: TGCGCCAGCAGCCTCAACGTCGGGGTTTTTGACTATGGCTACACCTTC. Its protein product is CASSLNVGVFDYGYTF.

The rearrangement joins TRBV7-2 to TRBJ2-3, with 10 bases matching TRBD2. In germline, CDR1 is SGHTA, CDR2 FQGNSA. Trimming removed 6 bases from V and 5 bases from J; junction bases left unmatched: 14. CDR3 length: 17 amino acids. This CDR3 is CASSSGLAETPGDTQYF. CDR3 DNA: TGTGCCAGCAGTTCCGGACTAGCGGAAACCCCGGGAGATACGCAGTATTTT.

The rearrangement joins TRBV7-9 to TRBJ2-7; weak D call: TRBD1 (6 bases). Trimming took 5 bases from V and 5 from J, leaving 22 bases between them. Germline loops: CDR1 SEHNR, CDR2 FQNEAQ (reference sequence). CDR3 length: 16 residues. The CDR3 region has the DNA TGTGCCAGCAGCCCGCGGGTAGGGGGTGTCCGAGACGAGCAGTACTTC. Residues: CASSPRVGGVRDEQYF.

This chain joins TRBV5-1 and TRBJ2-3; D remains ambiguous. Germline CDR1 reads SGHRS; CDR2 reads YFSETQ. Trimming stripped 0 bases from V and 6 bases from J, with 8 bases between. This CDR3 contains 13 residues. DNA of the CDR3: TGCGCCAGCAGCTTGGACCCCCGGGATACGCAGTATTTT. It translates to CASSLDPRDTQYF.

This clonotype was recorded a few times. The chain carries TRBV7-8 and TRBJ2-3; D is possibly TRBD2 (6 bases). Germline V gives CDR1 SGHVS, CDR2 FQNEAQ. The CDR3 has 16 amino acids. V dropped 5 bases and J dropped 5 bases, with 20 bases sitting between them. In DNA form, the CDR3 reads TGTGCCAGCAGCCCCCGGGTAGTAGCGGTGCTAGATACGCAGTATTTT. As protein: CASSPRVVAVLDTQYF. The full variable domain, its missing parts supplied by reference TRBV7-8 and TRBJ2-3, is GAGVSQSPRYKVAKRGQDVALRCDPISGHVSLFWYQQALGQGPEFLTYFQNEAQLDKSGLPSDRFFAERPEGSVSTLKIQRTQQEDSAVYLCASSPRVVAVLDTQYFGPGTRLTVL.